This T cell receptor (beta chain) was sequenced in a study of Ad26.COV2.S vaccination and SARS-CoV-2 variants. Overall study results and limits: Estimates derived from TCR breadth and depth analyses may have underestimated total T cell responses.

Worth noting for this clone: Its antigen is still unknown.

The sample's treatment: around 19 received Ad26.COV2.S at low or high dose, single or two shots; roughly five received placebo; per-sample allocation not given. Each sample was drawn 63 days after the first injection (of vaccine or placebo). An Ad26 vector carrying the Wuhan-strain SARS-CoV-2 spike served as the vaccine. TCRdb keeps only in-frame clones here, not all; method: immunoSEQ multiplex PCR. Here the sample spans more than 300,000 clones, roughly 84% being singletons. Trimming stripped 7 bases from V and 8 bases from J, with 16 bases between. This CDR3 is built from 13 residues. CDR1 and CDR2 from the germline V gene are SEHNR and FQNEAQ (reference sequence).

The chain couples TRBV7-9 to TRBJ2-3; D is undetermined. The sequencing used peripheral blood, collected in a trial of Ad26.COV2.S vaccine versus placebo. The receptor's source is a person aged 18 to 59 who received the Ad26.COV2.S COVID-19 vaccine or a placebo. The CDR3 coding sequence is TGTGCCAGCACGAAGACTGGGCTAGTTACGCAGTATTTT. This encodes CASTKTGLVTQYF.